This T cell receptor beta chain is from a study of T cell responses to AZD1222 COVID-19 vaccine. General study results and limits: After the peak T cell response, and only then, were repertoires sampled. After two AZD1222 doses, spike-specific TCR breadth and depth rose versus day 0.

This CDR3 region has 11 residues. The germline CDR1 and CDR2 sequences are DFQATT and SNEGSKA (reference sequence). Deletions cut 0 bases from V and 7 bases from J, with 4 bases between. Clones were read by immunoSEQ multiplex PCR, and TCRdb kept only the in-frame ones, dropping some. The sample records some 110,000 clones, under 90% being singletons. On this clone itself: The antigen remains unidentified.

This TCR was recovered from an adult in good health. The chain uses TRBV20-1 and TRBJ2-1; D gene uncertain. This specimen was peripheral blood, taken on day 0 of AZD1222 vaccination. The CDR3 region is CSARDPNEQFF. CDR3 DNA sequence: TGCAGTGCTAGAGATCCTAATGAGCAGTTCTTC.